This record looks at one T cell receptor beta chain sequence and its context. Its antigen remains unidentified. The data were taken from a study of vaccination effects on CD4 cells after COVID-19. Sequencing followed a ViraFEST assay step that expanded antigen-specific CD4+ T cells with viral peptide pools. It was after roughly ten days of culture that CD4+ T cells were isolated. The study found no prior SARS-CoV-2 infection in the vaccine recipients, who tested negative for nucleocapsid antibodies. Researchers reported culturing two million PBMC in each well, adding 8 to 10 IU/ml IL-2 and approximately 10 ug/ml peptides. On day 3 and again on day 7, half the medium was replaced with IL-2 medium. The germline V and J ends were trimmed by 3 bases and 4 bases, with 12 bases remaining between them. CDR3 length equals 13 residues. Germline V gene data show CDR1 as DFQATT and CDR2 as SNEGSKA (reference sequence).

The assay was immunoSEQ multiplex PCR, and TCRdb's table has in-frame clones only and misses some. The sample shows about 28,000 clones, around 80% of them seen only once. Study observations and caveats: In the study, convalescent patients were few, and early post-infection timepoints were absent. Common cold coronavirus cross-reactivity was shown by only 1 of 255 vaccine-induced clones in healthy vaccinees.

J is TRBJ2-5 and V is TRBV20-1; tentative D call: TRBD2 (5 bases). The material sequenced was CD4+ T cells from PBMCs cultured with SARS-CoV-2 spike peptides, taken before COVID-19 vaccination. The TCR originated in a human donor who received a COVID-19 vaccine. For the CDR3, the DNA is TGCAGTGCTAGTTCTAGCTCGGGAGAGACCCAGTACTTC. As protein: CSASSSSGETQYF.